This TCR beta chain was documented in a study of beta chain features in type 1 diabetes. Study results and caveats: Type 1 diabetes patients showed a moderate but significant shortening of TCRB CDR3s in all four CD4+ subsets.

Investigators reverse transcribed all isolated RNA, so they sequenced expressed TCRB transcripts. Libraries were prepared by immunoSEQ multiplex PCR; TCRdb keeps only in-frame clonotypes and omits some of them. The sample shows approximately 260,000 clones, roughly a quarter of them seen only once. CDR3 size: 15 residues. Comment on this clone: Its antigen is not known.

Sequencing was performed on naive CD4+ T cells from blood. The chain recombines TRBV21-1 with TRBJ2-1; the D call TRBD2 from the table was never checked on the DNA. TRBV21-1 is reported as a pseudogene. The sequence derives from a woman under 40 with type 1 diabetes. CDR3 bases: TGTGCCAGCTCCTCCCGGCGGGAGGGCCGCAGTGAGCAGTTCTTC. Translating gives CASSSRREGRSEQFF.